Listed here are 13 T cell receptor beta chains from one sample, sequenced in a study of T cell repertoires in cytomegalovirus infection. TCRdb itself ran the reads through MiXCR, one entry per CDR3 protein. Of hundreds of thousands of distinct CDR3 sequences in the sample, more than 20% are singletons; the top ten hold 8%. Sequenced input: CD8+ T cells from PBMCs. The receptors shown here come from a human donor in good health (CMV status not recorded). Some clones in this sample may be carry-over from other donors' samples.

Note on this clonotype: Because it lacks the conserved phenylalanine or tryptophan at the end, this CDR3 is likely a read error. J is TRBJ2-6 and V is TRBV24-1, with 7 bases matching TRBD1. This CDR3 is 19 amino acids long. CDR1 and CDR2 (germline): KGHDR, SFDVKD. Trimming removed 4 bases from V and 0 bases from J; junction bases left unmatched: 11. The CDR3 spells CATSEYRDSSDSGANVLTY. CDR3 nucleotides: TGTGCCACCAGTGAATATAGGGACAGTTCAGACTCTGGGGCCAACGTCCTGACTTAC.

This clonotype was recorded many times. V gene TRBV7-9 combines with J gene TRBJ2-5; maybe TRBD1 (6 bases). The CDR3 is made up of 12 amino acids. CDR1 is SEHNR and CDR2 is FQNEAQ in the germline V gene (reference sequence). Trimming left V 5 bases short and J 8 bases short, with 12 bases between. CDR3 protein: CASSAGVETQYF. The CDR3 DNA sequence: TGTGCCAGCAGCGCAGGGGTCGAAACCCAGTACTTC.

The chain combines TRBV20-1 with TRBJ2-2, with D perhaps matching TRBD1 (6 bases). Trimming removed 6 bases at V and 4 bases at J, with 21 bases between. Per germline, CDR1 DFQATT and CDR2 SNEGSKA (reference sequence). The CDR3 length is 16 residues. In nucleotides, the CDR3 is TGCAGTGCGCCACCGACAGGCCTAAGGGGCACCGGGGAGCTGTTTTTT. It encodes CSAPPTGLRGTGELFF.

The gene calls are TRBV18 and TRBJ2-7; D is perhaps TRBD1 (6 bases). Germline V CDR1 and CDR2: KGHSH, LQKENI. The ends were cut back, 3 bases at V and 0 bases at J, with 12 bases in the middle. CDR3 length: 15 amino acids. The CDR3 here is CASSPPTGFSYEQYF. As DNA, the CDR3 is TGTGCCAGCTCACCTCCGACAGGTTTCTCCTACGAGCAGTACTTC.

This clonotype has a handful of counts. The V gene is TRBV12-3 or TRBV12-4, the J gene TRBJ2-1, with no clear D. This CDR3 is built from 14 residues. Trimming left V 5 bases short and J 5 bases short, with 13 bases between. The CDR3 DNA reads TGTGCCAGCAGTCCCTGGACCTTCAACAATGAGCAGTTCTTC. It specifies CASSPWTFNNEQFF.

This clonotype was detected a few times. J is TRBJ1-4 and V is TRBV6-1; 10 bases match TRBD1. After removal of 6 bases from V and 4 bases from J, the junction contained 2 bases not matched to a gene. Germline CDR1 is MNHNS and CDR2 is SASEGT. There are 14 residues in the CDR3. For the CDR3, the DNA is TGTGCCAGCAGATGGACAGGGGGTAATGAAAAACTGTTTTTT. The encoded protein is CASRWTGGNEKLFF.

This clonotype was seen repeatedly, ten times or more. CDR3 in DNA: TGTGCCAGCAGCCCCCAACAGGGGGCGGACTATGGCTACACCTTC. Encoded protein: CASSPQQGADYGYTF. The chain couples TRBV11-2 to TRBJ1-2; TRBD1 agrees at 9 bases. Germline V gives CDR1 SGHAT, CDR2 FQNNGV. This CDR3 contains 15 residues. V lost 5 bases to trimming and J lost 3 bases; unmatched junction nucleotides: 7. Based on the CDR3 plus reference TRBV11-2 and TRBJ1-2, the full variable domain is EAGVAQSPRYKIIEKRQSVAFWCNPISGHATLYWYQQILGQGPKLLIQFQNNGVVDDSQLPKDRFSAERLKGVDSTLKIQPAKLEDSAVYLCASSPQQGADYGYTFGSGTRLTVV.

This clonotype was detected only a few times. The chain carries TRBV7-8 and TRBJ2-1; D may be TRBD1 or TRBD2 (5 bases each). Trimming pared 3 bases from V and 12 bases from J, leaving 21 bases between. Germline V gene lookup returns CDR1 SGHVS and CDR2 FQNEAQ. The CDR3 sequence is 15 residues long. The CDR3 DNA reads TGTGCCAGCAGCTTTGACCGGGGCGTACGAATAGCGCAGTTCTTC. Amino acid sequence: CASSFDRGVRIAQFF.

In its sample, this clonotype was seen many times. The chain joins TRBV2 to TRBJ1-5, with a possible D match to TRBD1 (6 bases). V lost 6 bases to trimming and J lost 3 bases, with 9 bases between them. CDR1 SNHLY and CDR2 FYNNEI come from the germline V gene. The CDR3 runs to 13 residues. The CDR3, as DNA: TGTGCCAGCAGCGGGGACATCAATCAGCCCCAGCATTTT. Amino acid sequence: CASSGDINQPQHF.

This clonotype was detected only a few times. The gene calls are TRBV5-5 and TRBJ1-4; 9 nucleotides match TRBD1. Germline CDR1 is SGHKS and CDR2 is YYEKEE (reference sequence). The ends lost 4 bases at V and 10 bases at J; junction bases unmatched: 17. This CDR3 is 17 amino acids long. The CDR3, as DNA: TGTGCCAGCAGCAGCGGGACAGGGTTTGATCGCCCTTTAAAACTGTTTTTT. It codes for CASSSGTGFDRPLKLFF.

The chain recombines TRBV27 with TRBJ2-1; 8 nucleotides match TRBD1. V lost 6 bases and J lost 10; bases outside the gene matches: 8. Germline V gene lookup returns CDR1 MNHEY and CDR2 SMNVEV (reference sequence). The CDR3 is 13 amino acids. The CDR3 spells CASRRPRGREQFF. In nucleotides, the CDR3 is TGTGCCAGCAGACGACCCAGGGGGCGGGAGCAGTTCTTC.

The V call is TRBV6-2 or TRBV6-3, the J call TRBJ1-2; no clear D gene. Germline loops: CDR1 MNHEY, CDR2 SVGEGT. The CDR3 length is 13 residues. Trimming removed 5 bases at V and 3 bases at J, with 10 bases between. This chain's CDR3 is CASSADPDYGYTF. DNA of the CDR3: TGTGCCAGCAGTGCCGACCCTGACTATGGCTACACCTTC.

This clonotype showed up just a few times. The chain has TRBV5-4 and TRBJ1-1; D is unresolved. This CDR3 comprises 13 residues. Germline CDR1 is SGHNT and CDR2 is YYREEE (reference sequence). V lost 6 bases, J lost 5 bases, and 14 bases lay in between. The CDR3 DNA reads as TGTGCCAGCATAGGGCAAATGTCGACTGAAGCTTTCTTT. Encoded protein: CASIGQMSTEAFF.